This is a list of T cell receptor beta chains from one sample in a study of T cell changes during pregnancy in multiple sclerosis. The table came from immunoSEQ multiplex PCR; TCRdb's copy has only in-frame clones and leaves some out. This table has around 56,000 clones, about 90% appearing once. Sequencing used CD4+ T cells from peripheral blood mononuclear cells, obtained in the first trimester of pregnancy. The receptor source for this set is a female donor with multiple sclerosis, enrolled in a pregnancy study. The CDR3 runs from the conserved cysteine through the conserved F or W. The order of the fields is V gene, D gene, J gene, CDR3 protein, CDR3 DNA. The D gene is left open where the match is weak.

TRBV19,.,TRBJ2-7,CASSIVAGDLYEQYF,TGTGCCAGTAGTATAGTGGCAGGGGACCTCTACGAGCAGTACTTC
TRBV2,TRBD1,TRBJ1-3,CASSGTGGPFSGNTIYF,TGTGCCAGCAGTGGGACAGGGGGCCCATTTTCTGGAAACACCATATATTTT
TRBV4-3,.,TRBJ1-1,CASSQDIWADEAFF,TGCGCCAGCAGCCAAGATATTTGGGCAGACGAAGCTTTCTTT
TRBV19,TRBD1,TRBJ2-3,CASSPRDSVVTDTQYF,TGTGCCAGTAGTCCCCGGGACAGCGTAGTTACAGATACGCAGTATTTT
TRBV19,TRBD1,TRBJ1-1,CASSIWTGTAGAFF,TGTGCCAGTAGTATATGGACAGGCACGGCGGGAGCTTTCTTT
TRBV27,.,TRBJ1-5,CASSLNDGDQPQHF,TGTGCCAGCAGTTTAAATGACGGAGATCAGCCCCAGCATTTT
TRBV20-1,.,TRBJ2-1,CSARNELILLF,TGCAGTGCTAGAAATGAGCTGATCTTGCTCTTC
TRBV10-3,TRBD1,TRBJ1-1,CAISERQGGPNTEAFF,TGTGCCATCAGTGAGAGACAGGGGGGTCCGAACACTGAAGCTTTCTTT
TRBV27,.,TRBJ2-7,CASSFGGQGFYEQYF,TGTGCCAGCAGTTTCGGGGGGCAGGGATTCTACGAGCAGTACTTC
TRBV30,.,TRBJ1-1,CAWSQGLRTEAFF,TGTGCCTGGAGTCAGGGGCTACGGACTGAAGCTTTCTTT
TRBV19,.,TRBJ1-1,CASTRWNTEAFF,TGTGCCAGTACTAGGTGGAACACTGAAGCTTTCTTT